Listed below are T cell receptor beta chains from one sample, sequenced in a study of T-cell reconstitution after alpha-beta-depleted transplantation in children. Each CDR3 protein is one row after TCRdb ran MiXCR on the PCR reads. The table lists about 190,000 distinct CDR3 sequences, 11% of them singletons. The input for sequencing was PBMCs, taken before TCRalphabeta/CD19-depleted stem cell transplant. All receptors come from a boy aged 2 to 10 with acute myeloid leukemia, due to receive a stem cell transplant. Both conserved end residues are part of each CDR3. The D gene is left open where the match is weak. Not every row has a clone size; where given, it reads once, few, many or a size class.

CASSLTRGTYNEQFF,TGTGCCAGCAGTCTAACGCGGGGTACCTACAATGAGCAGTTCTTC,TRBJ2-1,many,-,TRBV27
CASRGPGQGDEQYF,TGTGCCAGCAGGGGACCGGGACAGGGGGACGAGCAGTACTTC,TRBJ2-7,many,TRBD1,TRBV28
CASSRSTGGGYYGYTF,TGTGCCAGCAGCCGATCTACAGGGGGCGGATACTATGGCTACACCTTC,TRBJ1-2,once,TRBD1,TRBV5-4
CASSRSGGPTYEQYF,TGCGCCAGCAGCCGGAGCGGGGGACCGACCTACGAGCAGTACTTC,TRBJ2-7,many,TRBD2,TRBV4-1
CASSGDNTEAFF,TGTGCCAGCAGTGGGGACAACACTGAAGCTTTCTTT,TRBJ1-1,many,-,TRBV3-1
CSVDPADGAYNEQFF,TGCAGCGTTGACCCAGCGGACGGGGCCTACAATGAGCAGTTCTTC,TRBJ2-1,many,-,TRBV29-1
CSAAPMSDNYGYTF,TGCAGTGCTGCCCCCATGTCCGACAACTATGGCTACACCTTC,TRBJ1-2,many,-,TRBV20-1
CASSFEGPGELFF,TGTGCCAGCAGCTTTGAAGGACCCGGGGAGCTGTTTTTT,TRBJ2-2,few,-,TRBV5-5
CATSRDNSPLHF,TGTGCCACCAGCCGGGATAATTCACCCCTCCACTTT,TRBJ1-6,many,-,TRBV15
CASRPQGALDQPQHF,TGTGCCAGCAGACCCCAGGGGGCGCTCGATCAGCCCCAGCATTTT,TRBJ1-5,many,TRBD1,TRBV6-1
CSAPPRSSYNEQFF,TGCAGTGCTCCACCCCGAAGCTCCTACAATGAGCAGTTCTTC,TRBJ2-1,many,-,TRBV20-1
CASSYPPAPAFF,TGTGCCAGCAGCTATCCTCCGGCTCCAGCTTTCTTT,TRBJ1-1,many,-,TRBV7-2
CAWSQGTGELFF,TGTGCCTGGAGCCAGGGGACCGGGGAGCTGTTTTTT,TRBJ2-2,-,-,TRBV30
CASSPDRDNEQFF,TGTGCCAGCAGCCCAGACAGAGACAATGAGCAGTTCTTC,TRBJ2-1,many,-,TRBV12-3/TRBV12-4